This TCR beta chain was sequenced for a study of blood T cell repertoires in COVID-19. Repertoires were generated with immunoSEQ multiplex PCR, while TCRdb's copy carries only in-frame clones and drops some. The table shows fewer than 400,000 clones, with about four fifths occurring only once. This clone was seen a handful of times. What was sequenced was peripheral blood. This TCR was sampled from a man younger than 45 with active or convalescent COVID-19.

In DNA form, the CDR3 reads TGTGCCAGCAGTGAACAGGTCGGCTATGGCTACACCTTC. Translation gives CASSEQVGYGYTF. The chain recombines TRBV2 with TRBJ1-2; D gene uncertain. V was cut by 2 bases and J by 4 bases, with 8 bases left in between. From germline, CDR1 is SNHLY and CDR2 FYNNEI. There are 13 residues in the CDR3.